Following are 5 T cell receptor beta chains from one sample sequenced in a study of control samples from healthy donors and cancer patients. The table came from immunoSEQ multiplex PCR; TCRdb's copy has only in-frame clones and leaves some out. This table has 120,000 or so clones, over 75% appearing once. The sequenced sample consisted of blood. Receptors were obtained from a man in his 60s in good health.

The chain employs TRBV6-5 and TRBJ1-1, with a tentative D call TRBD1 (6 bases). The germline V gene has CDR1 MNHEY and CDR2 SVGAGI. The germline V and J ends were trimmed by 6 bases and 6 bases, with 14 bases remaining between them. The CDR3 is made up of 13 amino acids. CDR3 in amino acids: CASRIRGEAEAFF. Written as DNA, the CDR3 is TGTGCCAGCAGGATCAGGGGAGAGGCTGAAGCTTTCTTT.

This chain joins TRBV7-2 and TRBJ1-3, with unresolved D. V lost 5 bases and J lost 3, with 11 bases in between. Germline V gives CDR1 SGHTA, CDR2 FQGNSA. This CDR3 is built from 14 residues. CDR3 sequence reads: CASSPDFVGNTIYF. For the CDR3, the DNA is TGTGCCAGCAGCCCGGACTTCGTTGGAAACACCATATATTTT.

This rearrangement joins TRBV21-1 to TRBJ1-4. TRBV21-1 is shown as a pseudogene. This CDR3 region has 14 residues. The CDR3 protein is CASSTPGPNEKLFF. CDR3 nucleotides: TGTGCCAGCAGCACCCCGGGCCCTAATGAAAAACTGTTTTTT.

V and J are TRBV6-5 and TRBJ1-5; TRBD1 agrees at 7 bases. Looked up from germline, CDR1 is MNHEY and CDR2 is SVGAGI. V dropped 7 bases and J dropped 4; count of bases not matched to a gene: 7. The CDR3 is made up of 14 amino acids. The CDR3 sequence: CASKLGQTNQPQHF. The CDR3, as DNA: TGTGCCAGCAAGCTGGGACAGACAAATCAGCCCCAGCATTTT.

This chain uses TRBV21-1 with TRBJ2-6; TRBD1 is the table's D call and was not checked against the DNA. TRBV21-1 is termed a pseudogene. This CDR3 has 15 amino acids. The CDR3, as DNA: TGTGCCAGCAGGACAGGTCCCTCTGGGGCCAACGTCCTGACTTTC. Encoded protein: CASRTGPSGANVLTF.